The 12 T cell receptor beta chains given below trace back to one sample, sequenced in a study of cytomegalovirus exposure and HLA in healthy donors. The PCR ran on 60 Vbeta and 13 Jbeta primers. The assay was immunoSEQ multiplex PCR, and TCRdb's table has in-frame clones only and misses some. The sample holds 150,000 to 200,000 clones, around 77% seen once. The source material was PBMCs. These receptors were taken from a woman aged 25 to 39 in good health and CMV-seronegative.

Written as DNA, the CDR3 is TGCGCCAGCAGCCAAGGAGGGCTAGCGGGAATTAATGAGCAGTTCTTC. Encoded protein: CASSQGGLAGINEQFF. V and J are TRBV4-1 and TRBJ2-1; 9 nucleotides line up with TRBD2. There are 16 residues in the CDR3. Per germline, CDR1 MGHRA and CDR2 YSYEKL. The junction had 8 bases not matched to a gene; V was cut back by 1 base and J by 7 bases.

The rearrangement uses TRBV5-4 and TRBJ1-2; 9 bases match TRBD1. The CDR3 sequence is 15 residues long. Germline V gene lookup returns CDR1 SGHNT and CDR2 YYREEE (reference sequence). Germline trimming cut 5 bases from V and 2 bases from J; bases unmatched to any gene: 7. CDR3 sequence: CASSSTGGGNYGYTF. CDR3 DNA sequence: TGTGCCAGCAGTTCAACAGGGGGCGGAAACTATGGCTACACCTTC. Drawing the rest from reference TRBV5-4 and TRBJ1-2, the complete variable domain is ETGVTQSPTHLIKTRGQQVTLRCSSQSGHNTVSWYQQALGQGPQFIFQYYREEENGRGNFPPRFSGLQFPNYSSELNVNALELDDSALYLCASSSTGGGNYGYTFGSGTRLTVV.

This sequence joins TRBV11-2 and TRBJ1-2; D not resolved. Germline values: CDR1 SGHAT, CDR2 FQNNGV. CDR3 length equals 15 residues. Trimming removed 1 base at V and 8 bases at J, with 17 bases between. The CDR3 region is CASSLATTTTTGYTF. The DNA for the CDR3 is TGTGCCAGCAGCTTAGCCACGACGACGACGACAGGCTACACCTTC.

The V call is TRBV9, the J call TRBJ2-7; 11 bases are a match to TRBD2. The CDR3 consists of 18 residues. CDR1 is SGDLS and CDR2 is YYNGEE in the germline V gene. With 2 bases clipped from V and 2 bases from J, the junction kept 12 bases outside the gene matches. The CDR3, as DNA: TGTGCCAGCAGCGTTCACCCCCCTACTAGCGGGGGTCCCTACGAGCAGTACTTC. Its translation is CASSVHPPTSGGPYEQYF.

This clone has a single count. CDR3 sequence: CSVEDRLAGVHEQFF. DNA for the CDR3: TGCAGCGTTGAAGATCGACTAGCGGGAGTTCATGAGCAGTTCTTC. The gene calls are TRBV29-1 and TRBJ2-1; 12 bases map to TRBD2. The CDR3 extends over 15 amino acids. Germline values: CDR1 SQVTM, CDR2 ANQGSEA. Trimming removed 0 bases from V and 8 bases from J; junction bases left unmatched: 5.

The chain uses TRBV9 and TRBJ2-3; 7 nucleotides agree with TRBD2. The V segment lost 3 bases and the J segment 1 base; nucleotides outside the gene matches: 5. The germline V gene has CDR1 SGDLS and CDR2 YYNGEE. CDR3 length equals 15 residues. The CDR3 sequence is CASSGSGVGTDTQYF. In nucleotides, the CDR3 is TGTGCCAGCAGCGGGAGCGGGGTCGGCACAGATACGCAGTATTTT.

This rearrangement joins TRBV5-1 to TRBJ2-3; 7 bases align to TRBD1. The CDR3 length is 15 residues. Germline CDR1 is SGHRS and CDR2 is YFSETQ. The junction had 5 bases not matched to a gene; V was cut back by 3 bases and J by 1 base. CDR3 sequence: CASSWGQWGTDTQYF. In DNA, the CDR3 is TGCGCCAGCAGCTGGGGACAGTGGGGCACAGATACGCAGTATTTT. The full variable domain, its missing parts supplied by reference TRBV5-1 and TRBJ2-3, is KAGVTQTPRYLIKTRGQQVTLSCSPISGHRSVSWYQQTPGQGLQFLFEYFSETQRNKGNFPGRFSGRQFSNSRSEMNVSTLELGDSALYLCASSWGQWGTDTQYFGPGTRLTVL.

The table lists this clone with a few counts. This rearrangement joins TRBV30 to TRBJ1-4; 10 bases are a match to TRBD1. V lost 2 bases to trimming and J lost 8 bases; unmatched junction nucleotides: 5. The CDR3 has 14 amino acids. Germline V gene data show CDR1 as GTSNPN and CDR2 as SVGIG (reference sequence). The CDR3 sequence is CAWSRDRGREKLFF. CDR3 DNA: TGTGCCTGGAGTCGGGACAGGGGAAGGGAAAAACTGTTTTTT.

The V and J genes are TRBV6-6 and TRBJ2-2; 7 nucleotides match TRBD2. V was clipped by 5 bases and J by 3 bases; unmatched bases: 3. This CDR3 contains 14 residues. The V gene's germline CDR1 is MNHNY and CDR2 SVGAGI (reference sequence). The CDR3 DNA sequence: TGTGCCAGCAGTCTACGGGGGGACACCGGGGAGCTGTTTTTT. This sequence encodes CASSLRGDTGELFF.

The rearrangement links TRBV7-8 to TRBJ1-6; D is possibly TRBD1 (6 bases). Trimming removed 1 base at V and 6 bases at J, with 13 bases between. Looked up from germline, CDR1 is SGHVS and CDR2 is FQNEAQ. The length of the CDR3 is 16 residues. The CDR3 loop reads CASSLVGGASNSPLHF. In DNA form, the CDR3 reads TGTGCCAGCAGCTTAGTGGGGGGGGCGAGTAATTCACCCCTCCACTTT.

The genes are TRBV9 and TRBJ1-6; D is ambiguous. V was clipped by 0 bases and J by 0 bases, with 7 bases between them. Germline V gene sequence: CDR1 SGDLS, CDR2 YYNGEE. CDR3 length: 16 residues. CDR3 sequence: CASSVDRSSYNSPLHF. Here the CDR3 DNA reads TGTGCCAGCAGCGTAGACAGAAGCTCCTATAATTCACCCCTCCACTTT.

The V gene is TRBV12-5, the J gene TRBJ1-1, with D unresolved. The CDR3 loop spans 15 amino acids. The germline V gene encodes CDR1 LGHNT and CDR2 FRNRAP. The V end lost 0 bases, the J end lost 0 bases, and 8 bases lay between the germline ends. The CDR3 spells CASGLVQQLNTEAFF. The CDR3 coding sequence is TGTGCTAGTGGTTTGGTACAACAATTGAACACTGAAGCTTTCTTT.